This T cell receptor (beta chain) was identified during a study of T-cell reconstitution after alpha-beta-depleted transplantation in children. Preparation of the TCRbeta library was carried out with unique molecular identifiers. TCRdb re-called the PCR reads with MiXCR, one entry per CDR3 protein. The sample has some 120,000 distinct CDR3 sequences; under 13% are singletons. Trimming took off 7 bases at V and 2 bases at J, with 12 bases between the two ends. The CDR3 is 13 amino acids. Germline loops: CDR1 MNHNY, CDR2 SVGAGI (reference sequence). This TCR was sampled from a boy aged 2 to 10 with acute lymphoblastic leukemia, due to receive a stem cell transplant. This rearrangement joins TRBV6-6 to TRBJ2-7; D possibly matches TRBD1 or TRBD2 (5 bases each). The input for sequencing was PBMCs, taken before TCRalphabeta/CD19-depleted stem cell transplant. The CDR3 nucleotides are TGTGCCAGCAAACGGGGCCCACCCTACGAGCAGTACTTC. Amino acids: CASKRGPPYEQYF.